Presented here are 27 T cell receptor beta chains from one specimen sequenced in a study of cytomegalovirus exposure and HLA in healthy donors. The PCR contained 60 Vbeta and 13 Jbeta primers. The method was immunoSEQ multiplex PCR; TCRdb's version includes in-frame clones alone and lacks a portion of them. Of under 200,000 clones in the sample, 80% were seen once. The sequencing sample was made of PBMCs. The receptors originated from a man aged 25-45 years in good health and CMV-seronegative.

V and J are TRBV28 and TRBJ2-7, with TRBD2 matching 9 bases. Trimming took 2 bases from V and 6 from J; bases not matched to a gene: 5. The CDR3 extends over 14 amino acids. Germline lookup yields CDR1 MDHEN and CDR2 SYDVKM. The CDR3 DNA reads as TGTGCCAGCAGTTTAAGCGGGAGGAGAGGCGAGCAGTACTTC. This gives the protein CASSLSGRRGEQYF. The full variable domain, rest sourced from reference TRBV28 and TRBJ2-7, is DVKVTQSSRYLVKRTGEKVFLECVQDMDHENMFWYRQDPGLGLRLIYFSYDVKMKEKGDIPEGYSVSREKKERFSLILESASTNQTSMYLCASSLSGRRGEQYFGPGTRLTVT.

The V gene is TRBV10-3, the J gene TRBJ2-7; TRBD1 aligns across 9 bases. The CDR3 runs 15 residues. After removal of 4 bases from V and 4 bases from J, the junction contained 8 bases not matched to a gene. Looked up from germline, CDR1 is ENHRY and CDR2 is SYGVKD. CDR3 region: CAISGTGTGKYEQYF. In DNA form, the CDR3 reads TGTGCCATCAGTGGGACCGGGACAGGGAAGTACGAGCAGTACTTC.

This rearrangement joins TRBV11-2 to TRBJ2-7, with TRBD1 matching over 9 bases. V was pared by 4 bases and J by 2 bases, with 3 bases of the junction left unmatched. CDR3 size: 14 residues. CDR1 and CDR2 from the germline V gene are SGHAT and FQNNGV. The CDR3 here is CASSWDRATYEQYF. The CDR3 region has the DNA TGTGCCAGCAGCTGGGACAGGGCTACCTACGAGCAGTACTTC.

The rearrangement links TRBV5-1 to TRBJ2-1, with D unclear. This CDR3 comprises 14 residues. Trimming pared 4 bases from V and 8 bases from J, leaving 16 bases between. Looked up from germline, CDR1 is SGHRS and CDR2 is YFSETQ. In DNA form, the CDR3 reads TGCGCCAGCAGCCCTAGTACGGTAGACTATGAGCAGTTCTTC. Amino acids: CASSPSTVDYEQFF.

The chain combines TRBV5-6 with TRBJ2-3; 7 nucleotides match TRBD2. Germline values: CDR1 SGHDT, CDR2 YYEEEE. CDR3 length: 16 amino acids. Unmatched junction bases numbered 6, after V lost 0 bases and J lost 2 bases. DNA of the CDR3: TGTGCCAGCAGCTTGGTCGGGACTACATTCACAGATACGCAGTATTTT. Its translation is CASSLVGTTFTDTQYF.

The rearrangement links TRBV5-4 to TRBJ2-5, with 8 nucleotides matching TRBD2. This CDR3 region has 14 residues. V was clipped by 6 bases and J by 2 bases; unmatched bases: 6. Germline values: CDR1 SGHNT, CDR2 YYREEE (reference sequence). The CDR3 spells CASKLGGGQETQYF. The CDR3 DNA follows: TGTGCCAGCAAGCTCGGGGGGGGACAAGAGACCCAGTACTTC. The whole variable domain, remainder taken from reference TRBV5-4 and TRBJ2-5, is ETGVTQSPTHLIKTRGQQVTLRCSSQSGHNTVSWYQQALGQGPQFIFQYYREEENGRGNFPPRFSGLQFPNYSSELNVNALELDDSALYLCASKLGGGQETQYFGPGTRLLVL.

This clone appeared once. The chain has TRBV5-1 and TRBJ2-6, with 7 nucleotides matching TRBD1. The J segment lost 4 bases and the V segment lost 1 base, leaving 2 bases of the junction unmatched. The germline V gene has CDR1 SGHRS and CDR2 YFSETQ. The CDR3 totals 15 residues. CDR3 coding DNA: TGCGCCAGCAGCTTGACAGGGGAAGGGGCCAACGTCCTGACTTTC. Encoded protein: CASSLTGEGANVLTF.

The chain couples TRBV25-1 to TRBJ1-1; 7 nucleotides agree with TRBD1. Trimming took 7 bases from V and 1 from J; bases not matched to a gene: 6. The CDR3 consists of 14 residues. Germline lookup yields CDR1 MGHDK and CDR2 SYGVNS. The CDR3 loop is CASTKRDRNTEAFF. DNA of the CDR3: TGTGCCAGCACCAAACGGGACAGGAACACTGAAGCTTTCTTT.

The V call is TRBV5-4, the J call TRBJ2-1; tentatively, D is TRBD1 (6 bases). Trimming stripped 1 base from V and 8 bases from J, with 10 bases between. CDR1 and CDR2 from the germline V gene are SGHNT and YYREEE (reference sequence). There are 13 residues in the CDR3. The CDR3 nucleotides read TGTGCCAGCAGCTTGCAGGGGAACTATGAGCAGTTCTTC. This translates into CASSLQGNYEQFF.

The gene calls are TRBV4-3 and TRBJ2-2, with 12 bases that match TRBD2. The CDR3 extends over 16 amino acids. The germline CDR1 and CDR2 sequences are LGHNA and YSLEER. The V gene end was trimmed by 0 bases and the J gene end by 7 bases; junction bases not matched to a gene: 3. CDR3: CASSQELAGGYGELFF. The CDR3 region has the DNA TGCGCCAGCAGCCAAGAGCTAGCGGGGGGGTACGGGGAGCTGTTTTTT.

V is TRBV5-1 and J is TRBJ2-3; maybe TRBD2 (6 bases). This CDR3 spans 13 amino acids. V dropped 6 bases and J dropped 5 bases, with 13 bases sitting between them. From germline, CDR1 is SGHRS and CDR2 YFSETQ. The CDR3 here is CASKLNGGDTQYF. CDR3 in DNA: TGCGCCAGCAAGCTAAACGGGGGAGATACGCAGTATTTT.

The gene calls are TRBV18 and TRBJ1-3; 9 nucleotides match TRBD1. This CDR3 region has 15 residues. Germline V CDR1 and CDR2: KGHSH, LQKENI. Germline trimming cut 3 bases from V and 4 bases from J; bases unmatched to any gene: 4. The chain's CDR3 is CASSPGTGFGNTIYF. Here the CDR3 DNA reads TGTGCCAGCTCACCCGGGACAGGGTTCGGAAACACCATATATTTT.

This CDR3 reads CASSQAGLASDEQYF. CDR3 DNA sequence: TGCGCCAGCAGCCAAGCCGGACTAGCCAGCGACGAGCAGTACTTC. The rearrangement joins TRBV4-1 to TRBJ2-7; 8 bases match TRBD2. Per the germline V gene, CDR1 is MGHRA and CDR2 is YSYEKL. The junction had 7 bases not matched to a gene; V was cut back by 1 base and J by 5 bases. This CDR3 comprises 15 residues.

V usage is TRBV7-2 and J usage is TRBJ2-2; TRBD1 agrees at 9 bases. CDR3 length equals 15 residues. CDR1 and CDR2 (germline): SGHTA, FQGNSA. The ends lost 5 bases at V and 5 bases at J; junction bases unmatched: 6. CDR3 residues: CASSRDRDLTGELFF. The CDR3 region has the DNA TGTGCCAGCAGCCGGGACAGGGATTTAACCGGGGAGCTGTTTTTT.

This rearrangement joins TRBV6-5 to TRBJ1-2, with 7 bases aligning to TRBD1. Germline trimming cut 10 bases from V and 4 bases from J; bases unmatched to any gene: 6. The CDR3 length is 12 residues. From germline, CDR1 is MNHEY and CDR2 SVGAGI. The CDR3 spells CAIYRGSYGYTF. DNA of the CDR3: TGTGCCATATACAGGGGTTCCTATGGCTACACCTTC.

This clone was observed a few times. Other nucleotide sequences in the sample specify the same CDR3. The V and J genes are TRBV6-4 and TRBJ1-5; 8 nucleotides line up with TRBD1. This CDR3 has 15 residues. The V gene's germline CDR1 is MRHNA and CDR2 SNTAGT. Trimming removed 3 bases from V and 2 bases from J; junction bases left unmatched: 3. In DNA form, the CDR3 reads TGTGCCAGCAGTGAAACAGGGGGAGGCAATCAGCCCCAGCATTTT. Protein product: CASSETGGGNQPQHF.

As to this clone: One end of the junction varies from germline; a read error may be responsible. The genes are TRBV7-9 and TRBJ1-1; TRBD1 is a possible D gene (6 bases). The CDR3 runs 15 residues. CDR1 SEHNR and CDR2 FQNEAQ come from the germline V gene (reference sequence). The CDR3 DNA sequence: TGTTCCAGCAGCCCAAGGGGGGGGGTGAACACTGAAGCTTTCTTT. Translating it yields CSSSPRGGVNTEAFF.

The chain uses TRBV6-5 and TRBJ2-5; 8 nucleotides agree with TRBD1. This CDR3 region has 14 residues. Unmatched junction bases numbered 1, after V lost 0 bases and J lost 4 bases. Germline assignment: CDR1 MNHEY and CDR2 SVGAGI. CDR3 loop: CASSYSDRVETQYF. The CDR3 nucleotides read TGTGCCAGCAGTTACTCGGACAGGGTAGAGACCCAGTACTTC.

As for this clone: The identical CDR3 is also encoded by other nucleotide sequences in the sample. The V gene is TRBV6-5, the J gene TRBJ1-5; no clear D gene. V was clipped by 6 bases and J by 6 bases, with 15 bases between them. Germline lookup yields CDR1 MNHEY and CDR2 SVGAGI. The CDR3 runs 14 residues. This chain's CDR3 is CASSPGVVGQPQHF. The CDR3 DNA follows: TGTGCCAGCAGCCCCGGTGTAGTCGGTCAGCCCCAGCATTTT.

This clone showed up just once. The CDR3 DNA reads as TGTGCCAGCAGCACCAAGACAGGGGGCTTCTCCTACGAGCAGTACTTC. Its translation is CASSTKTGGFSYEQYF. This rearrangement joins TRBV5-5 to TRBJ2-7; 10 positions agree with TRBD1. Germline V CDR1 and CDR2: SGHKS, YYEKEE (reference sequence). This CDR3 is 16 amino acids long. V gave up 4 bases and J gave up 0 bases; unmatched junction bases: 7.

The chain has TRBV6-1 and TRBJ1-5; TRBD1 aligns across 7 bases. The CDR3 covers 14 residues. Unmatched junction bases numbered 15, after V lost 5 bases and J lost 14 bases. Germline CDR1 reads MNHNS; CDR2 reads SASEGT. The CDR3 region has the DNA TGTGCCAGCAGTCCAACGGATCAGACAGGGATGGAGCATTTT. This sequence encodes CASSPTDQTGMEHF.

V and J are TRBV5-3 and TRBJ1-2; possible D gene TRBD1, 5 bases. TRBV5-3 is marked as an open reading frame, function uncertain. Between the trimmed V and J ends, which lost 0 bases and 8 bases, there was a span of 14 bases. CDR3 length equals 14 residues. The CDR3 reads CARSLGAGKVGYTF. CDR3 coding DNA: TGTGCCAGAAGCTTGGGGGCAGGGAAGGTGGGCTACACCTTC.

This chain joins TRBV28 and TRBJ2-1; a possible D gene is TRBD1 (5 bases). Germline-derived CDR1 and CDR2 are MDHEN and SYDVKM. Trimming took 3 bases from V and 5 from J, leaving 14 bases between them. The CDR3 contains 15 residues. In DNA form, the CDR3 reads TGTGCCAGCAGTTTGGCCGGTCAGGGTAACAATGAGCAGTTCTTC. Protein sequence: CASSLAGQGNNEQFF.

CDR3 loop: CASSEGGHEQYF. The CDR3 nucleotides are TGCGCCAGCAGTGAGGGGGGCCACGAGCAGTACTTC. The V gene is TRBV10-1, the J gene TRBJ2-7, with TRBD1 as a possible D gene (6 bases). The CDR3 extends over 12 amino acids. The V gene lost 2 bases and the J gene lost 5 bases, with 7 bases spanning the gap. From germline, CDR1 is WNHNN and CDR2 SYGVQD (reference sequence).

The V gene is TRBV5-3, the J gene TRBJ1-5, with 10 bases that match TRBD1. TRBV5-3 carries the ORF label, with uncertain function. Trimming removed 2 bases from V and 3 bases from J; junction bases left unmatched: 11. This CDR3 is 18 amino acids long. The DNA for the CDR3 is TGTGCCAGAAGCTTCAAACCCGGGACAGGGGCGAACAATCAGCCCCAGCATTTT. It translates to CARSFKPGTGANNQPQHF.

In the case of this clone: In the same sample, other DNA sequences code for this CDR3. The chain uses TRBV30 and TRBJ2-7, with D tentatively TRBD1 (5 bases). Germline V CDR1 and CDR2: GTSNPN, SVGIG (reference sequence). V was cut by 0 bases and J by 4 bases, with 7 bases left in between. The CDR3 has 12 residues. The chain's CDR3 is CAWSVSGYEQYF. Written as DNA, the CDR3 is TGTGCCTGGAGTGTTTCAGGGTACGAGCAGTACTTC.

The gene calls are TRBV4-2 and TRBJ2-3; D gene unclear. CDR3 length: 12 amino acids. CDR1 and CDR2 from the germline V gene are LGHNA and YNFKEQ. V was shortened by 0 bases and J by 5 bases, with 3 bases between the two germline ends. The DNA of the CDR3 is TGTGCCAGCAGCCAAGATATAGATACGCAGTATTTT. This translates into CASSQDIDTQYF.